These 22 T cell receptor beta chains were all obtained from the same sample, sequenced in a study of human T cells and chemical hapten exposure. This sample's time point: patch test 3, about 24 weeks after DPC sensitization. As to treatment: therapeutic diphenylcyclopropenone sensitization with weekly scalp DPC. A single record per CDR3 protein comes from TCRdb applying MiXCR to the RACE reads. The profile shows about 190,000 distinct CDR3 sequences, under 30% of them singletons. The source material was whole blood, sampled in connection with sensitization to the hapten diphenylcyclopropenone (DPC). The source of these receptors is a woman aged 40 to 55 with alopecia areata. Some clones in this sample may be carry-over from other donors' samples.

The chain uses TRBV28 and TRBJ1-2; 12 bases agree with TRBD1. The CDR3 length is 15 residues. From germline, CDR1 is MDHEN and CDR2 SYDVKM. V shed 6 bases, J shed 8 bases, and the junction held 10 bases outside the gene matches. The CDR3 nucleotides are TGTGCCAGCAGCCAAACCGGGACAGGGGGCAACGGCTACACCTTC. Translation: CASSQTGTGGNGYTF.

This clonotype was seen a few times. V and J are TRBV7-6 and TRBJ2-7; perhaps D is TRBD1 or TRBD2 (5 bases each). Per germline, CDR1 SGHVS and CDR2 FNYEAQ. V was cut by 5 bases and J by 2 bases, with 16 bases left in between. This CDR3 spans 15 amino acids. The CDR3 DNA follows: TGTGCCAGCAGCCGCACCTGGGACGGTACCTACGAGCAGTACTTC. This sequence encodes CASSRTWDGTYEQYF. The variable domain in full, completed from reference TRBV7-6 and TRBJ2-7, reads GAGVSQSPRYKVTKRGQDVALRCDPISGHVSLYWYRQALGQGPEFLTYFNYEAQQDKSGLPNDRFSAERPEGSISTLTIQRTEQRDSAMYRCASSRTWDGTYEQYFGPGTRLTVT.

CDR3 amino acids: CASSQGAGNANEQFF. The CDR3 DNA follows: TGCGCCAGCAGCCAAGGGGCGGGCAATGCCAATGAGCAGTTCTTC. The chain links TRBV4-3 to TRBJ2-1, with D possibly TRBD2 on 5 matching bases. The V and J ends lost 1 base and 6 bases respectively, with 13 bases between them. In germline, CDR1 is LGHNA, CDR2 YSLEER. The CDR3 runs 15 residues.

The CDR3 DNA is TGCGCCAGCAGCGAGAGCGGGAACACCTACAATGAGCAGTTCTTC. It translates to CASSESGNTYNEQFF. This chain uses TRBV5-1 with TRBJ2-1, with 7 bases aligning to TRBD2. The V and J ends lost 4 bases and 2 bases, in that order; junction bases with no gene match: 6. The CDR3 is made up of 15 amino acids. CDR1 is SGHRS, CDR2 YFSETQ, per germline.

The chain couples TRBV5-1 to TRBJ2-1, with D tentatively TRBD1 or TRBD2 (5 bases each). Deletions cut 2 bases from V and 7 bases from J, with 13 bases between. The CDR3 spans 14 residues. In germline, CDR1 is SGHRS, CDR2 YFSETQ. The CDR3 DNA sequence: TGCGCCAGCAGCTTAGGGGAGTGGTCTAATGAGCAGTTCTTC. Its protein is CASSLGEWSNEQFF.

As DNA, the CDR3 is TGTGCCAGCGCCGGGGGCCCAGGGGAGCAGTACTTC. Translation gives CASAGGPGEQYF. The genes are TRBV12-3 or TRBV12-4 and TRBJ2-7, with D tentatively TRBD1 or TRBD2 (6 bases each). This CDR3 spans 12 amino acids. With 8 bases removed from V and 7 bases from J, the gap between germline ends came to 15 bases.

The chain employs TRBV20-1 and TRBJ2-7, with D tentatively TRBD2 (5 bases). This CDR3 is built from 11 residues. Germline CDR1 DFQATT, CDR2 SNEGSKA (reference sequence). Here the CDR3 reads CSADGTYEQYF. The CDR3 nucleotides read TGCAGCGCGGACGGGACCTACGAGCAGTACTTC.

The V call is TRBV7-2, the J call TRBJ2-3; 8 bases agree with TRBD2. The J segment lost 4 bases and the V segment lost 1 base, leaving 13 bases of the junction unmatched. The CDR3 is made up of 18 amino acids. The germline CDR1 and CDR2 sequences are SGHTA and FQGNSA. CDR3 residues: CASSLVSYSGTRADTQYF. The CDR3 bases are TGTGCCAGCAGCTTAGTTAGTTACTCCGGGACTAGAGCAGATACGCAGTATTTT. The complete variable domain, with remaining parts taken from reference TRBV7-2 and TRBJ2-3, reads GAGVSQSPSNKVTEKGKDVELRCDPISGHTALYWYRQSLGQGLEFLIYFQGNSAPDKSGLPSDRFSAERTGGSVSTLTIQRTQQEDSAVYLCASSLVSYSGTRADTQYFGPGTRLTVL.

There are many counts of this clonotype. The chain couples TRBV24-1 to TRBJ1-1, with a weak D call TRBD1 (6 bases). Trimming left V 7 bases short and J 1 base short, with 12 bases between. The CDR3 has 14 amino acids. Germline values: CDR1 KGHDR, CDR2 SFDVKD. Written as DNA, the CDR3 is TGTGCCACCAGGTCCGGGGGCAAGAACACTGAAGCTTTCTTT. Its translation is CATRSGGKNTEAFF.

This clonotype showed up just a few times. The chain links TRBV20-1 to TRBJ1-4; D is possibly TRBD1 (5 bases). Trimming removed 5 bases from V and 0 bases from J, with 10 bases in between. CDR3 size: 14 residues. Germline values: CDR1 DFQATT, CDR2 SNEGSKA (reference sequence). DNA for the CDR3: TGCAGTGCTGGCCAGGGAGCAACTAATGAAAAACTGTTTTTT. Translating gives CSAGQGATNEKLFF.

The CDR3 nucleotides are TGTGCCAGCAGCGAGCGGGAGGGCCCCACAGATACGCAGTATTTT. Amino acids: CASSEREGPTDTQYF. The chain carries TRBV7-9 and TRBJ2-3; 10 bases map to TRBD2. The ends lost 5 bases at V and 2 bases at J; junction bases unmatched: 4. Germline CDR1 and CDR2: SEHNR and FQNEAQ (reference sequence). The CDR3 consists of 15 residues. Looking up the rest from reference TRBV7-9 and TRBJ2-3 gives the full variable domain: DTGVSQNPRHKITKRGQNVTFRCDPISEHNRLYWYRQTLGQGPEFLTYFQNEAQLEKSRLLSDRFSAERPKGSFSTLEIQRTEQGDSAMYLCASSEREGPTDTQYFGPGTRLTVL.

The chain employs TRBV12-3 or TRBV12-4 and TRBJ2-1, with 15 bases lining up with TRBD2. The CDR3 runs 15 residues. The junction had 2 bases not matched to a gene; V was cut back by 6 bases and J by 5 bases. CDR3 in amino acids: CASSGLAGGNNEQFF. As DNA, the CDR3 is TGTGCCAGCAGCGGACTAGCGGGGGGGAACAATGAGCAGTTCTTC.

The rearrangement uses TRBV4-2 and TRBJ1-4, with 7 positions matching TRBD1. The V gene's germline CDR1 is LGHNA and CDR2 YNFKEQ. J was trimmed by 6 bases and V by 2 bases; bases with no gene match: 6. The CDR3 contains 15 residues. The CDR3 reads CASSQRQGSHEKLFF. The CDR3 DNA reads TGTGCCAGCAGCCAACGACAGGGATCTCATGAAAAACTGTTTTTT.

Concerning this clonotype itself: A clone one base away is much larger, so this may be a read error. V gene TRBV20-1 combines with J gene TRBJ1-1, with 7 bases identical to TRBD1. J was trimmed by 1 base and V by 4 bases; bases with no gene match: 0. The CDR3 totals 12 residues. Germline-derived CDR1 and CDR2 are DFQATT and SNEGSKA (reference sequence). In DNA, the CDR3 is TGCAGTGCTACAGGGGGGAACACTGAAGCTTTCTTT. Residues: CSATGGNTEAFF.

CDR3 nucleotides: TGCGCCAGCAGCTTGGAAGGCCGTCGACCCCAGCATTTT. Translation: CASSLEGRRPQHF. The rearrangement uses TRBV5-1 and TRBJ1-5; D not resolved. From germline, CDR1 is SGHRS and CDR2 YFSETQ. Trimming removed 0 bases from V and 10 bases from J, with 11 bases in between. The CDR3 has 13 amino acids.

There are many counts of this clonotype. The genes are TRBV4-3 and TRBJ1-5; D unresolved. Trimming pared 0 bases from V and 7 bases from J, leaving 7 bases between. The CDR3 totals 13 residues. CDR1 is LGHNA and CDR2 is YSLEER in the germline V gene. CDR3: CASSQDEGQPQHF. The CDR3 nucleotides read TGCGCCAGCAGCCAAGACGAGGGACAGCCCCAGCATTTT.

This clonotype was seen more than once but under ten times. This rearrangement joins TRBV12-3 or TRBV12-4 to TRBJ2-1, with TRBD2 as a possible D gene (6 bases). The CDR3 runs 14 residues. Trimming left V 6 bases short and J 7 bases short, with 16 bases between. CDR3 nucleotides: TGTGCCAGCAGGAGAGCGGGCGCAGGGAATGAGCAGTTCTTC. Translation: CASRRAGAGNEQFF.

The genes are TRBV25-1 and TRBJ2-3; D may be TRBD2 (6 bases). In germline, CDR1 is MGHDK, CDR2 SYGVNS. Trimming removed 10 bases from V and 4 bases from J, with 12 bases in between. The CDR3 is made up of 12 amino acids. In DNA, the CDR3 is TGTGCCACACGGGAGTACGCAGATACGCAGTATTTT. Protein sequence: CATREYADTQYF. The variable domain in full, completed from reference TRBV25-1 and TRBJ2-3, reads EADIYQTPRYLVIGTGKKITLECSQTMGHDKMYWYQQDPGMELHLIHYSYGVNSTEKGDLSSESTVSRIRTEHFPLTLESARPSHTSQYLCATREYADTQYFGPGTRLTVL.

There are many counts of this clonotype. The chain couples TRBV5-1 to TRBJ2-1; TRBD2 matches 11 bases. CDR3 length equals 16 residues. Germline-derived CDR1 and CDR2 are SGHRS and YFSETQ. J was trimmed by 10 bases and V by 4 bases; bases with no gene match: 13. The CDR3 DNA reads TGCGCCAGCAGCCCGCAGACTAGCGGGACCCTCTCCGAGCAGTTCTTC. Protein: CASSPQTSGTLSEQFF.

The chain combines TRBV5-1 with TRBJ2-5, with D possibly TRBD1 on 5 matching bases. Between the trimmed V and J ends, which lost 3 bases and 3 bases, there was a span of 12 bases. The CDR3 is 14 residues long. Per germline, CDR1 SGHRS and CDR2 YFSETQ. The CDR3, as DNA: TGCGCCAGCAGCTCGAACGGACAAGAAGAGACCCAGTACTTC. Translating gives CASSSNGQEETQYF.

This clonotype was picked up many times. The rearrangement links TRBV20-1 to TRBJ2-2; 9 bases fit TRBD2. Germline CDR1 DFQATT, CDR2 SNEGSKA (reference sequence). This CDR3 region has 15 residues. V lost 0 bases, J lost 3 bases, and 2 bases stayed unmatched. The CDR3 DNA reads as TGCAGTGCTAGAGATACTAGCGGGTACACCGGGGAGCTGTTTTTT. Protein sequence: CSARDTSGYTGELFF.

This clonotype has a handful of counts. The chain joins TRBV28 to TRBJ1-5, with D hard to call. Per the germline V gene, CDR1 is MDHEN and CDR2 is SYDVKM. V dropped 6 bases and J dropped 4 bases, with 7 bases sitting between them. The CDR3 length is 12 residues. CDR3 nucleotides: TGTGCCAGCAGGCGGGGTAATCAGCCCCAGCATTTT. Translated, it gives CASRRGNQPQHF.